Listed below are T cell receptor beta chains from one sample, sequenced in a study of T cells in localized non-small cell lung cancer. Some clones are missing from TCRdb's copy, which holds only in-frame ones; the method was immunoSEQ multiplex PCR. The table shows tens of thousands of clones, with roughly 89% occurring only once. Sequences were derived from peripheral blood, sampled before any cancer treatment. These receptors were taken from a man aged 35-69 years with stage I squamous cell lung carcinoma. The CDR3 runs from the conserved cysteine through the conserved F or W. A D gene is named only where the DNA matches it firmly. Rows may omit the clone size; those that give it use once, few, many or a size class.

cdr3_aa cdr3_nt d_call j_call v_call clone_size
CASSLGGLAEHYEQYF TGTGCCAGCAGCTTAGGTGGGCTAGCGGAGCACTACGAGCAGTACTTC TRBD2 TRBJ2-7 TRBV11-3 NA
CASSLVRREQFF TGTGCCAGCAGCTTAGTTAGGCGGGAGCAGTTCTTC NA TRBJ2-1 TRBV11-2 NA
CASQGRSEQFF TGTGCCAGCCAAGGGCGGTCGGAGCAGTTCTTC NA TRBJ2-1 TRBV7-2 NA
CASSPRTSGSSEQYF TGTGCCAGCTCACCAAGGACTAGCGGGAGTTCCGAGCAGTACTTC TRBD2 TRBJ2-7 TRBV18 NA
CASSSSQETQYF TGTGCCAGCAGTTCGTCACAAGAGACCCAGTACTTC NA TRBJ2-5 TRBV6-1 NA
CATSIGYNEQFF TGTGCCACCAGCATCGGGTACAATGAGCAGTTCTTC NA TRBJ2-1 TRBV15 NA
CASSYTRTTEAQHF TGTGCCAGCAGTTACACTCGAACCACGGAGGCCCAGCATTTT NA TRBJ1-5 TRBV6-6 NA
CASRTVASGRDTQYF TGTGCCAGCAGAACGGTAGCTAGCGGGAGGGATACGCAGTATTTT TRBD2 TRBJ2-3 TRBV28 NA
CASSQEGRNTEAFF TGCGCCAGCAGCCAAGAAGGCAGGAACACTGAAGCTTTCTTT NA TRBJ1-1 TRBV4-3 NA
CAWSPGQGGPGELFF TGTGCCTGGAGTCCGGGACAGGGGGGCCCCGGGGAGCTGTTTTTT TRBD1 TRBJ2-2 TRBV30 NA
CASSDSRPFQETQYF TGCGCCAGCAGCGATTCGAGGCCTTTCCAAGAGACCCAGTACTTC NA TRBJ2-5 TRBV5-1 NA
CASSSAIRERGEQYF TGTGCCAGCAGTTCCGCCATTCGGGAGAGGGGCGAGCAGTACTTC NA TRBJ2-7 TRBV6-6 NA
CASSAEGFYTEAFF TGTGCCAGCAGCGCTGAGGGGTTTTACACTGAAGCTTTCTTT NA TRBJ1-1 TRBV9 few
CASSPLRDGSGYTF TGTGCCAGCTCACCACTCAGGGATGGTAGTGGCTACACCTTC NA TRBJ1-2 TRBV18 NA
CSVAGLAGGETQYF TGCAGCGTTGCCGGACTAGCGGGAGGCGAGACCCAGTACTTC TRBD2 TRBJ2-5 TRBV29-1 NA
CASYRSLGYEQYF TGTGCCAGCTACAGGAGCTTGGGCTACGAGCAGTACTTC NA TRBJ2-7 TRBV6-5 NA
CASSRYRGTETQYF TGTGCCAGCAGCCGGTACAGGGGGACAGAGACCCAGTACTTC TRBD1 TRBJ2-5 TRBV7-9 once
CASSPRQGGIEAFF TGTGCCAGCTCACCACGACAGGGGGGAATTGAAGCTTTCTTT TRBD1 TRBJ1-1 TRBV18 NA
CASSGRGDTIYF TGTGCCAGCAGCGGACGCGGGGACACCATATATTTT NA TRBJ1-3 TRBV9 NA
CASSFRDRGSNQPQHF TGTGCCAGCAGTTTCAGGGACAGGGGGAGCAATCAGCCCCAGCATTTT TRBD1 TRBJ1-5 TRBV6-5 NA
CASSYSDRGYEQYF TGTGCCAGCAGTTACTCGGACAGGGGCTACGAGCAGTACTTC TRBD1 TRBJ2-7 TRBV6-5 NA
CASRPGAAQGEQYF TGTGCCAGTAGGCCAGGAGCGGCTCAGGGAGAGCAGTACTTC NA TRBJ2-7 TRBV19 NA
CASSLGRAGELFF TGTGCCAGCAGCTTGGGTCGAGCCGGGGAGCTGTTTTTT NA TRBJ2-2 TRBV5-4 NA
CASSSDRLGSGNTIYF TGTGCCAGCAGCTCGGACAGGTTAGGCTCTGGAAACACCATATATTTT TRBD1 TRBJ1-3 TRBV7-2 NA
CASSGLAVYNEQFF TGTGCCAGCTCCGGACTAGCAGTATACAATGAGCAGTTCTTC TRBD2 TRBJ2-1 TRBV28 NA
CASSEGASGVQYF TGTGCCAGCAGTGAAGGGGCTAGCGGGGTGCAGTATTTT TRBD2 TRBJ2-3 TRBV25-1 NA
CASSDSFTGELFF TGTGCCAGCAGTGACAGCTTCACCGGGGAGCTGTTTTTT NA TRBJ2-2 TRBV2 NA
CASSYSFRQDYEQYF TGTGCCAGTAGTTACTCCTTCCGACAGGACTACGAGCAGTACTTC NA TRBJ2-7 TRBV19 NA
CSVGGTGGFYEQYF TGCAGCGTTGGGGGAACAGGGGGCTTTTACGAGCAGTACTTC TRBD1 TRBJ2-7 TRBV29-1 NA
CASSRAGTARGYTF TGTGCCAGTAGTAGGGCCGGGACAGCGAGGGGCTACACCTTC TRBD1 TRBJ1-2 TRBV19 NA
CASTRGDGAYEQYF TGTGCCAGCACCCGAGGGGACGGAGCCTACGAGCAGTACTTC NA TRBJ2-7 TRBV6-5 NA
CASSSPQGIRETQYF TGTGCCAGCAGTTCCCCACAGGGGATTAGAGAGACCCAGTACTTC TRBD1 TRBJ2-5 TRBV28 NA
CASSFMAKREQYF TGTGCCAGCAGCTTTATGGCCAAAAGGGAGCAGTACTTC NA TRBJ2-7 TRBV13 NA
CSVVALVADPEAFF TGCAGCGTTGTGGCGTTGGTAGCTGACCCTGAAGCTTTCTTT NA TRBJ1-1 TRBV29-1 NA
CASSLEMTGASGNTIYF TGTGCCAGCAGCTTAGAGATGACAGGGGCCTCTGGAAACACCATATATTTT TRBD1 TRBJ1-3 TRBV5-5 NA
CASSPQGSGANVLTF TGTGCCAGCTCACCACAGGGGTCTGGGGCCAACGTCCTGACTTTC NA TRBJ2-6 TRBV18 NA
CASSSRMSTEAFF TGTGCCAGCAGTTCACGGATGAGCACTGAAGCTTTCTTT NA TRBJ1-1 TRBV6-5 NA
CASSLEGDINEKLFF TGTGCCAGCAGCTTAGAAGGGGACATTAATGAAAAACTGTTTTTT NA TRBJ1-4 TRBV7-2 NA
CASSPPGWIYGYTF TGTGCCAGCAGTCCCCCCGGGTGGATCTATGGCTACACCTTC NA TRBJ1-2 TRBV28 NA
CASSPPVWPGKETQYF TGTGCCAGCAGCCCTCCGGTGTGGCCGGGTAAGGAGACCCAGTACTTC NA TRBJ2-5 TRBV7-9 NA
CASSSQGPGSGNTIYF TGTGCCAGCAGTTCACAGGGTCCGGGCTCTGGAAACACCATATATTTT NA TRBJ1-3 TRBV28 NA
CASSAAEAGYNEQFF TGTGCCAGCAGTGCTGCGGAGGCCGGCTACAATGAGCAGTTCTTC NA TRBJ2-1 TRBV2 NA
CASSLAFNYGYTF TGCGCCAGCAGCTTGGCCTTTAACTATGGCTACACCTTC NA TRBJ1-2 TRBV5-1 NA
CASSLSRRGRNTEAFF TGTGCCAGCAGTTTATCTCGGAGGGGCCGGAACACTGAAGCTTTCTTT NA TRBJ1-1 TRBV28 once
CASSDNSGLGLNEQFF TGTGCCAGTAGTGATAATTCGGGACTAGGGCTTAATGAGCAGTTCTTC TRBD2 TRBJ2-1 TRBV19 NA
CASSFTSGRAVTYEQYF TGTGCCAGCAGCTTTACTAGCGGGAGGGCGGTAACCTACGAGCAGTACTTC TRBD2 TRBJ2-7 TRBV7-9 NA
CASSTGRGTLAAEQYF TGTGCCAGCAGCACGGGACGGGGGACCCTTGCGGCCGAGCAGTACTTC NA TRBJ2-7 TRBV7-6 NA
CASKASTDTQYF TGTGCCAGCAAGGCCAGCACAGATACGCAGTATTTT NA TRBJ2-3 TRBV2 once
CASSPLSSYEQYF TGTGCCAGCAGCCCCCTTAGCTCCTACGAGCAGTACTTC NA TRBJ2-7 TRBV9 NA
CASSETGDNTIYF TGCGCCAGCAGCGAGACAGGGGACAACACCATATATTTT TRBD1 TRBJ1-3 TRBV5-1 NA
CSVSAVQETQYF TGCAGCGTCTCTGCAGTTCAAGAGACCCAGTACTTC NA TRBJ2-5 TRBV29-1 NA
CASRTASNQETQYF TGTGCCAGCAGGACGGCAAGTAATCAAGAGACCCAGTACTTC NA TRBJ2-5 TRBV2 NA